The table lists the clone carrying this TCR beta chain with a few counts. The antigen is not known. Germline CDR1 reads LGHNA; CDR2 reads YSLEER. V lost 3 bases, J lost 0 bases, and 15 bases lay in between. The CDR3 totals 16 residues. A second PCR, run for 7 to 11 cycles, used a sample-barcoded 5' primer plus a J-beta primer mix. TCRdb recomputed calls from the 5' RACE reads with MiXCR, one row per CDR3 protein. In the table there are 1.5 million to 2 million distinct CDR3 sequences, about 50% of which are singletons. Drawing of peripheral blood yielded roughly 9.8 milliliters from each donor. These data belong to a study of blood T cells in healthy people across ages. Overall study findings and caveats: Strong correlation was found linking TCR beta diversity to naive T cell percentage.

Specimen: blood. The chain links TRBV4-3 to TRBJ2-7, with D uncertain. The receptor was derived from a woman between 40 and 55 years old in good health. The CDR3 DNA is TGCGCCAGCAGCCAGGCGGCAGACCCAAGCTCCTACGAGCAGTACTTC. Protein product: CASSQAADPSSYEQYF.